This section outlines one T cell receptor (beta chain) sequence together with its context. Its antigen is not yet known. Base-call qualities are not available, and no considerably larger clone is one nucleotide away. CD8 naive samples consisted of CD45RO-negative cells that were positively selected for CCR7, yielding a CD45RA+CCR7+ population without TemRA cells. Donors were healthy HIV-negative adults with no recently reported acute infections or vaccinations. Every donor was a Caucasian adult living in Nashville, Tennessee, USA. After blood collection by leukapheresis, PBMCs were isolated using Ficoll-Histopaque density gradient centrifugation and then cryopreserved in the vapor phase of liquid nitrogen. Analytical flow cytometry was used to check the purity and quantity of every magnetically sorted T cell population. Genomic DNA was isolated from each sorted fraction and quantified by UV absorbance on a Nanodrop 2000c.

TCR CDR3 regions were amplified from genomic DNA by multiplex PCR using the deep immunoSEQ assay. Genomic DNA extracted from each cell subset was distributed evenly over all wells of several immunoSEQ 96-well plates, and each plate served as one replicate. Each replicate PCR for sorted subsets received about 200 ng genomic DNA, equal to about 29,000 T cell genomes. The purified libraries were quantified using a Qubit 3.0 fluorometer, sized with a Bioanalyzer 2100, and then quantified again using the KAPA Library Quantification kit. A separate single-read 150-cycle Illumina NextSeq 550 flow cell was used to sequence each immunoSEQ 96-well plate. The source study handled its data this way. Because the immunoSEQ output held only junctional sequences and lacked quality scores, the filtering could not match the filtering applied to full-length reads. To assign V/J genes and CDR3, sequences were annotated against IMGT germline references using PyIR, a Python wrapper for IgBLAST v1.9. Any read was removed if the V/J assignment was weak (E-value above 1e-6), the CDR3 was missing, or the read contained stop codons, out-of-frame junctions, or ambiguous translated residues. A V3J clonotype was defined by an identical inferred V gene, J gene, and CDR3 amino acid sequence. To compute the percentage overlap between repertoires, the number of shared unique clonotypes was divided by the size of the smaller repertoire. Richness of each repertoire was evaluated using RTK rarefaction, the Chao1 estimator, and Recon v2.1 estimates of unobserved clonotypes. OLGA was used to compute generation probabilities for all TCRbeta clonotypes that the gDNA method yielded from a few donors. TCRdb retrieved this table from immuneACCESS and kept in-frame rearrangements only. Not all clones are present; in checked studies, unresolved V genes account for under half, and no reason is known for the remainder. That table furnishes V, J and clone size, whereas the DNA furnished D and trimming. This sample lists over 800,000 clones; 80% to 95% were detected once. The ten largest make up more than 20% of the sample.

The entry originates in a study of shared clonotypes between healthy human individuals (TCRdb year 2020). In terms of the full investigation: The cohort included a few men and a couple of women between 18 and 49 years of age. Per donor, three plates each were used for CD4 naive and CD4 memory, two for CD8 naive, and one for CD8 memory. Each donor's leukapheresis produced roughly between roughly 0.94 and 9.5 billion PBMCs. The study deeply sequenced blood TCR repertoires of about 5 healthy adults to estimate repertoire size and the extent of clonotype sharing between individuals. To increase sequencing depth and limit assay-specific biases, different laboratories used diverse techniques to prepare libraries and sequence TCR repertoires. The paper's findings and limits, for the study overall: Sampling was restricted to blood, and TCR repertoires in tissue are likely to differ from TCR repertoires in blood. Compared with non-shared clonotypes, clonotypes shared by all four sorted-subset donors had higher generation probabilities. Even with the large sequencing depth, rarefaction of the sorted-subset datasets indicated that sequencing was incomplete. Because the study included a small number of donors, the genetic and exposure-history diversity represented was limited. When a few donors were compared, the shared fraction of clonotypes was roughly 5% for naive CD4, around 3.6% for naive CD8, about 2.5% for memory CD4, and 0.35% to 0.5% for memory CD8. Larger estimated clonotype richness was generally found for naive subsets than for memory subsets. Pairwise subsampling indicated that sequencing depth was expected to affect the degree of clonotype sharing among donors.

The trim is 4 bases for V and 2 bases for J, with a gap of 13 bases between the germline ends. Including cysteine and phenylalanine, the CDR3 has 14 amino acids. Only the CDR3 region is kept as DNA, spanning 42 bases read in frame from base 1. CDR1 and CDR2 are read off the germline V gene as SGHDT and YYEEEE. The chain is encoded by TRBV5-6 joined to TRBJ2-7, with a weak D call of TRBD2 (6 bases match). Specimen: naive CD8+ T cells sorted from blood. Per the publication, the cell subset or site label means: CD45RA+CCR7+. This clonotype was obtained from a man aged 25-40 years in good health. The base sequence is TGTGCCAGCAGCGACTGGGGGGATGCCTACGAGCAGTACTTC. It is translated as CASSDWGDAYEQYF.